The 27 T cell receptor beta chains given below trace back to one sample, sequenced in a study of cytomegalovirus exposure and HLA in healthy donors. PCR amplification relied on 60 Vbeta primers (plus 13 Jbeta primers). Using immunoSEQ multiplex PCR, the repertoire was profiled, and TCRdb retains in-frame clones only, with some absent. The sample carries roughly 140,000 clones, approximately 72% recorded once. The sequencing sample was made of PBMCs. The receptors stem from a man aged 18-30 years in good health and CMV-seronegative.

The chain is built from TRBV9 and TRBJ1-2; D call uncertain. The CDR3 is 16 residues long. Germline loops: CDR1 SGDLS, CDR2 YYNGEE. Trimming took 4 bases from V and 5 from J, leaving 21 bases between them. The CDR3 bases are TGTGCCAGCAGCCCCCCCCACCCGACTTCTCCATATGGCTACACCTTC. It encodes CASSPPHPTSPYGYTF.

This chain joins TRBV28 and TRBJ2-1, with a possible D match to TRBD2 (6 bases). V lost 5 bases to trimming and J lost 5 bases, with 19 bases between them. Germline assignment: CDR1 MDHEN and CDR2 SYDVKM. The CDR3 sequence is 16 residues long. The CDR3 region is CASSPLAQEGDNEQFF. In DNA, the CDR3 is TGTGCCAGCAGTCCTCTAGCGCAAGAAGGGGACAATGAGCAGTTCTTC.

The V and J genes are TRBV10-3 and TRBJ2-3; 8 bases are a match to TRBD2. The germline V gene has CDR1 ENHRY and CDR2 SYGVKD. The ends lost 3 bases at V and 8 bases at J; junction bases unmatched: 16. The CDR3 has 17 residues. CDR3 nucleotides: TGTGCCATCAGTGATCCCGAGGGACTAGTAACCCGTCGTACGCAGTATTTT. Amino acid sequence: CAISDPEGLVTRRTQYF.

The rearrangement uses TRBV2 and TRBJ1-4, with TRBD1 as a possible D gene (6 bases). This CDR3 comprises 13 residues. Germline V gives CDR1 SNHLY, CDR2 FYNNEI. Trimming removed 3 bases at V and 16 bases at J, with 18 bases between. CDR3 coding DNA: TGTGCCAGCAGTGAGAGGGGACCAGGGGATTGGTTTTTT. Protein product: CASSERGPGDWFF.

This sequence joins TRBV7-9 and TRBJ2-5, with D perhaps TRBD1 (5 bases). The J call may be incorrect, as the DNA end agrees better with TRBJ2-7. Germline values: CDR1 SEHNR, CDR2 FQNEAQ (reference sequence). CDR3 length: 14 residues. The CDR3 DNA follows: TGTGCCAGCAGCACCCAGACAGTCCCCTACGAGCAGTACTTC. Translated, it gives CASSTQTVPYEQYF.

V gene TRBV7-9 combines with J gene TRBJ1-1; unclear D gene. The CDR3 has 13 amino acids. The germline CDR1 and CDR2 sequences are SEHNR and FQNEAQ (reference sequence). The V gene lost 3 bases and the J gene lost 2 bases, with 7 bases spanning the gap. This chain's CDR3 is CASSLSANTEAFF. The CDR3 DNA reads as TGTGCCAGCAGCTTGAGCGCCAACACTGAAGCTTTCTTT.

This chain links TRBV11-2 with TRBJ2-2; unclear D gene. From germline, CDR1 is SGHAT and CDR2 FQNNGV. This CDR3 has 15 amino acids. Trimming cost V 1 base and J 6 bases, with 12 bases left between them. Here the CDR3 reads CASSLGVRGAGELFF. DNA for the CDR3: TGTGCCAGCAGCTTAGGGGTTAGAGGCGCCGGGGAGCTGTTTTTT.

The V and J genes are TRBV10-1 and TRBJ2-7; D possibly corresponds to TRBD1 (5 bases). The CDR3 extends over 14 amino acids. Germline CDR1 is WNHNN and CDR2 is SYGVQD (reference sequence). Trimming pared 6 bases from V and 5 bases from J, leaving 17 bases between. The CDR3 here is CASSPERPRDEQYF. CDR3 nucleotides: TGCGCCAGCAGCCCGGAAAGGCCCAGGGACGAGCAGTACTTC.

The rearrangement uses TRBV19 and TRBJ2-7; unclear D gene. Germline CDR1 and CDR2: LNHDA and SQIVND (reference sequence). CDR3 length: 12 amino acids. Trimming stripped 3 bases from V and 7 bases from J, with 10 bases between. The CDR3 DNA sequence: TGTGCCAGTAGTATCGGCCTCGGGGAGCAGTACTTC. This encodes CASSIGLGEQYF.

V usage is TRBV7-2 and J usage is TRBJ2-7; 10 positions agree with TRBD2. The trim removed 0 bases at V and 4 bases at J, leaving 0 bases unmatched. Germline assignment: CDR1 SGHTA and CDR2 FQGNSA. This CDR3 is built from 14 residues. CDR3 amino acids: CASSLAAGGYEQYF. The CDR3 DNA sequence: TGTGCCAGCAGCTTAGCAGCGGGGGGGTACGAGCAGTACTTC.

The CDR3 nucleotides are TGTGCCAGCGGCCGGGCAGGGGATCAGCCCCAGCATTTT. This sequence encodes CASGRAGDQPQHF. The chain carries TRBV27 and TRBJ1-5; the D gene is possibly TRBD1 (6 bases). V lost 8 bases and J lost 5, with 13 bases in between. This CDR3 has 13 residues. Germline V gene sequence: CDR1 MNHEY, CDR2 SMNVEV (reference sequence).

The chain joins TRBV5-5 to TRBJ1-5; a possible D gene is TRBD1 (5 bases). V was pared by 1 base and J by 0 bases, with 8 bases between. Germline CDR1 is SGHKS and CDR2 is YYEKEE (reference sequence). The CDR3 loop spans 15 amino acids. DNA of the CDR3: TGTGCCAGCAGCTTGTACGGACATAGCAATCAGCCCCAGCATTTT. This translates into CASSLYGHSNQPQHF.

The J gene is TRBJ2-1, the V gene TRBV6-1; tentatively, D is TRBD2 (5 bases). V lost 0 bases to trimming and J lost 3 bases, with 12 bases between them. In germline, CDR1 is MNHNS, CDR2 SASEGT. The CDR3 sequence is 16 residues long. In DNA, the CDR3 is TGTGCCAGCAGTGAAGCCCCCCCCGGGAACTACAATGAGCAGTTCTTC. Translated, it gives CASSEAPPGNYNEQFF.

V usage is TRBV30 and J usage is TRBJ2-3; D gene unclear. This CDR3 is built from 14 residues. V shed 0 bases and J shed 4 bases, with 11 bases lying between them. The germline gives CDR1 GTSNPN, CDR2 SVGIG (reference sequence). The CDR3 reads CAWSVMAVADTQYF. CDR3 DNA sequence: TGTGCCTGGAGTGTAATGGCGGTGGCAGATACGCAGTATTTT.

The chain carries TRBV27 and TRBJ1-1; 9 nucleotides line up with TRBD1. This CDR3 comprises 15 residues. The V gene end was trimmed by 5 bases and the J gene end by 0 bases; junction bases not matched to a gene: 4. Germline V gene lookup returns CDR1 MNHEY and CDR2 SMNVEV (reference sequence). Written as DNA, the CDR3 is TGTGCCAGCAGTCCCGGACAGGGGATGAACACTGAAGCTTTCTTT. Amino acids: CASSPGQGMNTEAFF.

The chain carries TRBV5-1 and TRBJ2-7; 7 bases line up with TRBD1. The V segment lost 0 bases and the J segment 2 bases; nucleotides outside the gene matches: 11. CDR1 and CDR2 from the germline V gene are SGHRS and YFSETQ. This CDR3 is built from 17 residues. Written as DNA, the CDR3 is TGCGCCAGCAGCTTGGAGGACCCTTGGCAGGGGGCCTACGAGCAGTACTTC. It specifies CASSLEDPWQGAYEQYF.

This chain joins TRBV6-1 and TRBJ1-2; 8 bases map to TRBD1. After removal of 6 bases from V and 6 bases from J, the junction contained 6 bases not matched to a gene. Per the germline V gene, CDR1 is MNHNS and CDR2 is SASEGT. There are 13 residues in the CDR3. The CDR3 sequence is CASSRTGKNGYTF. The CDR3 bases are TGTGCCAGCAGCCGGACAGGGAAAAATGGCTACACCTTC.

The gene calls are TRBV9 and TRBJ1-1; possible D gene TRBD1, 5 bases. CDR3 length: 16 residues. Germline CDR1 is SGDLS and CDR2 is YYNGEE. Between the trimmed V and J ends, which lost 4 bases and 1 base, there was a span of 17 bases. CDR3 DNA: TGTGCCAGCAGCCCAAGAGGCAGGGCGGAGAACACTGAAGCTTTCTTT. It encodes CASSPRGRAENTEAFF.

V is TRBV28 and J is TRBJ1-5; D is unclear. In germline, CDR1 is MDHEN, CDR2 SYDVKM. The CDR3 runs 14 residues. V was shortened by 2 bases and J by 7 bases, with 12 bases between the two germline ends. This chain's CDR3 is CASSLEPGRQPQHF. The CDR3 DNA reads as TGTGCCAGCAGTTTAGAGCCAGGAAGACAGCCCCAGCATTTT. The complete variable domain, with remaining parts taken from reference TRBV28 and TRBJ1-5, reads DVKVTQSSRYLVKRTGEKVFLECVQDMDHENMFWYRQDPGLGLRLIYFSYDVKMKEKGDIPEGYSVSREKKERFSLILESASTNQTSMYLCASSLEPGRQPQHFGDGTRLSIL.

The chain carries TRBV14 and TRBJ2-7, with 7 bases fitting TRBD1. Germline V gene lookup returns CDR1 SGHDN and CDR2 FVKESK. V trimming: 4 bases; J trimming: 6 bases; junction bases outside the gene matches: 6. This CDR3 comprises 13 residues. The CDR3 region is CASSLGTVGEQYF. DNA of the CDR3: TGTGCCAGCAGCCTCGGGACAGTTGGCGAGCAGTACTTC.

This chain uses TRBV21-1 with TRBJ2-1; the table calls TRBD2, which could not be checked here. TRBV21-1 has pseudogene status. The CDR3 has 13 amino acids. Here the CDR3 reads CASSKDAGNEQFF. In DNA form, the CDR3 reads TGTGCCAGCAGCAAAGATGCGGGGAATGAGCAGTTCTTC.

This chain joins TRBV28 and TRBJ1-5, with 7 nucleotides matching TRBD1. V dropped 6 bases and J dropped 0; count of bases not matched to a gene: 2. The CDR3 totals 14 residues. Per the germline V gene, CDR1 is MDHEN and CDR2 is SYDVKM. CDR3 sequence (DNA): TGTGCCAGCAGGGGACAGCTTAGCAATCAGCCCCAGCATTTT. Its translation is CASRGQLSNQPQHF.

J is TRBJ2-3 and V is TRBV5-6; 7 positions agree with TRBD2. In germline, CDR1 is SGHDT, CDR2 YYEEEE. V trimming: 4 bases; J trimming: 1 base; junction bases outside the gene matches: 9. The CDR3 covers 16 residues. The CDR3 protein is CASSPLRAGGTDTQYF. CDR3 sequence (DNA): TGTGCCAGCAGCCCCCTCCGGGCGGGGGGCACAGATACGCAGTATTTT.

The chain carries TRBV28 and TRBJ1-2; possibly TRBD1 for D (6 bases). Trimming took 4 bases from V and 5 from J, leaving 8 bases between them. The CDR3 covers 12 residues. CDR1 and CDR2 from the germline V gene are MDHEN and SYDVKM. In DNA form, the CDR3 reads TGTGCCAGCAGTTCACAGGGTTATGGCTACACCTTC. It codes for CASSSQGYGYTF.

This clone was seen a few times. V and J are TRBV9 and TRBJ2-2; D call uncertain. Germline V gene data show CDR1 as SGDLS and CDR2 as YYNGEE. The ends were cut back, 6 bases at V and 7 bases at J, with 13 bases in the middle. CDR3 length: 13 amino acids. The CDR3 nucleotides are TGTGCCAGCAAGGAGAAGGATGTCGGGGAGCTGTTTTTT. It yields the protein CASKEKDVGELFF.

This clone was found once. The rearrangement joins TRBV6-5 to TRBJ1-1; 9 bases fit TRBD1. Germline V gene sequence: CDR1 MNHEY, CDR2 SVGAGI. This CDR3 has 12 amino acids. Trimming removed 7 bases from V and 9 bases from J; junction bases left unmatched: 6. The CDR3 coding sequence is TGTGCCAGCACTACCGGGACAGGGAAAGCTTTCTTT. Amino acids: CASTTGTGKAFF.

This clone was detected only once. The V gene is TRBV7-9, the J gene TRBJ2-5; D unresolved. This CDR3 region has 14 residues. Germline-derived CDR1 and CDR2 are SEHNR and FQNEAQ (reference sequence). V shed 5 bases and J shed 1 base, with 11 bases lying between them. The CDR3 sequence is CASSGAGFQETQYF. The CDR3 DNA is TGTGCCAGCAGCGGAGCTGGGTTCCAAGAGACCCAGTACTTC.